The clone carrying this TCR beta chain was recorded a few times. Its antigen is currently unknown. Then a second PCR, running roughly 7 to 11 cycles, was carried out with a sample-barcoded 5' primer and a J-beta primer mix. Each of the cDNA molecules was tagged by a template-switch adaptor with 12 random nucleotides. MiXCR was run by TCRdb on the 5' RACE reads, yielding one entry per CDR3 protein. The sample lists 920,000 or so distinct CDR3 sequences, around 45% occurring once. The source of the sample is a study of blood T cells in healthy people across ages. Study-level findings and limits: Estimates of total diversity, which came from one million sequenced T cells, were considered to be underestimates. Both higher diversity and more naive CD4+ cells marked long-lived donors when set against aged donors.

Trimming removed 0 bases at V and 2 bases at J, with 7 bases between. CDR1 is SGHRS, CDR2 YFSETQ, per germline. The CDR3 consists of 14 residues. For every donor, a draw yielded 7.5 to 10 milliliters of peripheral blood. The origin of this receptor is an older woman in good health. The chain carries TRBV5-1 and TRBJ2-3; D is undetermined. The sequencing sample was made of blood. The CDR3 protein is CASSLAIYTDTQYF. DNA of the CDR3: TGCGCCAGCAGCTTGGCGATTTACACAGATACGCAGTATTTT.